These T cell receptor beta chains were read from a single sample in a study of T cell responses to AZD1222 COVID-19 vaccine. Method: immunoSEQ multiplex PCR; TCRdb's copy keeps in-frame clones and lacks some. The sample has over 75,000 clones, more than 75% seen once. The sample consisted of peripheral blood, taken on day 0 of AZD1222 vaccination. These receptors were collected from an adult in good health. Each CDR3 is given with its conserved first and last residue. Each record gives: clone size, D gene, V gene, J gene, CDR3 protein, CDR3 DNA. The D gene is left open where the match is weak. Size values are once, few and many counts, or a class for expanded clones, and some rows have none.

.	.	TRBV18	TRBJ2-1	CASSPPTTGYEQFF	TGTGCCAGCTCACCACCGACCACGGGGTATGAGCAGTTCTTC
.	.	TRBV5-1	TRBJ2-4	CASSAGADIQYF	TGCGCCAGCAGCGCAGGGGCTGACATTCAGTACTTC
once	.	TRBV4-1	TRBJ2-6	CASSPELSGANVLTF	TGCGCCAGCAGCCCGGAACTTTCTGGGGCCAACGTCCTGACTTTC
once	.	TRBV27	TRBJ1-6	CASTPGPYNSPLHF	TGTGCCAGCACCCCCGGCCCCTATAATTCACCCCTCCACTTT
.	.	TRBV30	TRBJ1-1	CAWKEGPNTEAFF	TGTGCCTGGAAGGAGGGCCCCAACACTGAAGCTTTCTTT
.	TRBD1	TRBV19	TRBJ1-1	CATMEVQGAPRAFF	TGTGCCACAATGGAGGTACAGGGGGCGCCGAGGGCTTTCTTT
.	.	TRBV29-1	TRBJ2-5	CSMTGGSGQETQYF	TGCAGCATGACTGGGGGCAGCGGGCAAGAGACCCAGTACTTC
.	.	TRBV5-1	TRBJ1-2	CASSLFTASNGGYTF	TGCGCCAGCAGCTTGTTTACAGCTTCCAATGGGGGCTACACCTTC
.	.	TRBV28	TRBJ2-7	CASIGPHHEQYF	TGTGCCAGCATCGGGCCACACCACGAGCAGTACTTC
.	.	TRBV12-3/TRBV12-4	TRBJ1-3	CATGPGVTIYF	TGTGCCACCGGCCCCGGGGTCACCATATATTTT
.	.	TRBV6-4	TRBJ1-2	CASSDGREAGYTF	TGTGCCAGCAGTGACGGCAGGGAGGCAGGCTACACCTTC
.	.	TRBV27	TRBJ1-1	CASRTTNIRNEAFF	TGTGCCAGCAGAACGACGAACATTAGGAATGAAGCTTTCTTT
.	.	TRBV12-3/TRBV12-4	TRBJ1-2	CASSSTNYGYTF	TGTGCCAGCAGTTCCACTAACTATGGCTACACCTTC
.	TRBD1	TRBV7-9	TRBJ2-5	CASSIYRGTTREETQYF	TGTGCCAGCAGCATTTACAGGGGAACCACACGAGAGGAGACCCAGTACTTC
.	TRBD1	TRBV11-2	TRBJ1-1	CASSRDRGWGTEAFF	TGTGCCAGCAGCAGAGACAGGGGCTGGGGCACTGAAGCTTTCTTT
.	TRBD2	TRBV6-5	TRBJ2-7	CASRRTSGYEQYF	TGTGCCAGCCGAAGGACTAGCGGCTACGAGCAGTACTTC
once	.	TRBV28	TRBJ1-2	CASSLGMNYGYTF	TGTGCCAGCAGCCTAGGGATGAACTATGGCTACACCTTC
.	TRBD2	TRBV7-3	TRBJ2-1	CASSSGEYGLAGEKNEQFF	TGTGCCAGCAGCTCAGGGGAGTATGGCCTAGCGGGAGAAAAGAATGAGCAGTTCTTC
.	.	TRBV5-1	TRBJ2-7	CASTRLGSYEQYF	TGCGCCAGCACGCGTTTGGGTTCCTACGAGCAGTACTTC
.	TRBD1	TRBV15	TRBJ1-1	CATSRLQGLNTEAFF	TGTGCCACCAGCAGGCTACAGGGGTTGAACACTGAAGCTTTCTTT
.	.	TRBV6-6	TRBJ2-6	CASETGTGANVLTF	TGTGCCAGCGAAACAGGGACTGGGGCCAACGTCCTGACTTTC
.	TRBD1	TRBV5-1	TRBJ1-6	CASSFNRDRQSPLHF	TGCGCCAGCAGTTTTAACCGGGACAGACAATCACCCCTCCACTTT
.	.	TRBV25-1	TRBJ2-3	CASSPGKGADTQYF	TGTGCCAGCAGCCCCGGGAAGGGCGCAGATACGCAGTATTTT
.	.	TRBV29-1	TRBJ2-7	CSVGDSANEQYF	TGCAGCGTTGGTGATAGCGCCAACGAGCAGTACTTC
.	TRBD1	TRBV7-9	TRBJ1-2	CASSRGLGGYTF	TGTGCCAGCAGCAGGGGGCTAGGTGGCTACACCTTC
.	.	TRBV14	TRBJ1-2	CASSQAVKGGYTF	TGTGCCAGCAGCCAAGCCGTGAAGGGCGGCTACACCTTC
once	TRBD1	TRBV2	TRBJ1-2	CASIPGQVLYGYTF	TGTGCCAGCATTCCCGGACAGGTTCTGTATGGCTACACCTTC
.	.	TRBV5-4	TRBJ1-2	CASSLGAGTTNYGYTF	TGTGCCAGCAGCTTGGGCGCAGGAACGACAAACTATGGCTACACCTTC
.	.	TRBV15	TRBJ2-5	CATSRDAGAQETQYF	TGTGCCACCAGCAGAGATGCGGGGGCCCAAGAGACCCAGTACTTC
few	.	TRBV3-1/TRBV3-2	TRBJ2-1	CASSQDAGWAPNEQFF	TGTGCCAGCAGCCAAGACGCGGGGTGGGCCCCCAATGAGCAGTTCTTC
.	TRBD1	TRBV5-1	TRBJ1-1	CASSTAGTGRINTEAFF	TGCGCCAGCAGCACTGCCGGGACAGGGAGGATTAACACTGAAGCTTTCTTT
.	.	TRBV10-3	TRBJ2-1	CAITQDGGGHPNEQFF	TGTGCCATCACCCAAGATGGCGGGGGCCACCCTAATGAGCAGTTCTTC
.	.	TRBV7-2	TRBJ2-7	CASSTVHGVYEQYF	TGTGCCAGCAGCACGGTACACGGGGTGTACGAGCAGTACTTC
.	.	TRBV10-3	TRBJ2-3	CASSYRASGTDTQYF	TGTGCCTCCTCCTATCGGGCTAGCGGCACAGATACGCAGTATTTT
.	TRBD2	TRBV6-4	TRBJ2-2	CASSKLGTSGKTTGELFF	TGTGCCAGCAGTAAACTAGGGACTAGCGGGAAGACCACCGGGGAGCTGTTTTTT
.	.	TRBV28	TRBJ1-5	CASSTGSGQPQHF	TGTGCCAGCAGTACAGGGTCAGGGCAGCCCCAGCATTTT
.	TRBD1	TRBV6-5	TRBJ2-3	CASFQGADTQYF	TGTGCCAGTTTCCAGGGGGCAGATACGCAGTATTTT
once	TRBD1	TRBV25-1	TRBJ2-5	CASTRTGVVETQYF	TGTGCCAGCACCAGGACAGGGGTAGTGGAGACCCAGTACTTC
.	.	TRBV5-1	TRBJ2-7	CASSLGSGSSYEQYF	TGCGCCAGCAGCTTGGGGTCGGGGAGCTCCTACGAGCAGTACTTC
.	TRBD1	TRBV6-1	TRBJ1-5	CASSEAMGQGPQPQHF	TGTGCCAGCAGTGAAGCGATGGGACAGGGTCCCCAGCCCCAGCATTTT
.	.	TRBV6-6	TRBJ1-5	CASSTNSNQPQHF	TGTGCCAGCAGTACCAATAGCAATCAGCCCCAGCATTTT
.	TRBD1	TRBV5-8	TRBJ2-7	CASSLGDRVVDEQYF	TGTGCCAGCAGCTTGGGCGACAGGGTTGTAGACGAGCAGTACTTC
.	TRBD1	TRBV10-1	TRBJ1-1	CASSRDRNTEAFF	TGCGCCAGCAGTCGGGACAGGAACACTGAAGCTTTCTTT
.	.	TRBV6-5	TRBJ1-2	CASSPGPLGYTF	TGTGCCAGCAGCCCGGGCCCTCTAGGCTACACCTTC
.	.	TRBV3-1/TRBV3-2	TRBJ1-4	CASSQSDRPIREKLFF	TGTGCCAGCAGCCAATCCGACAGGCCGATTAGGGAAAAACTGTTTTTT
.	.	TRBV9	TRBJ1-3	CASSVRGLEGNTIYF	TGTGCCAGCAGCGTGCGGGGGCTAGAGGGAAACACCATATATTTT
.	.	TRBV18	TRBJ2-5	CASSPRSDSQETQYF	TGTGCCAGCTCACCTCGTTCCGATTCACAAGAGACCCAGTACTTC
once	TRBD2	TRBV7-9	TRBJ2-3	CASSYLGGGTDTQYF	TGTGCCAGCAGCTACCTCGGGGGGGGCACAGATACGCAGTATTTT
.	.	TRBV4-1	TRBJ2-7	CASSHDASSEQYF	TGCGCCAGCAGCCACGACGCGTCTTCCGAGCAGTACTTC
.	TRBD1	TRBV3-1/TRBV3-2	TRBJ2-7	CASSRDRSYEQYF	TGTGCCAGCAGCCGGGACAGGTCCTACGAGCAGTACTTC
.	.	TRBV24-1	TRBJ2-3	CATSQGRVADTQYF	TGTGCCACCAGTCAGGGGCGGGTGGCAGATACGCAGTATTTT
.	TRBD2	TRBV14	TRBJ2-5	CASSPAGSGQETQYF	TGTGCCAGCAGCCCAGCGGGATCAGGCCAAGAGACCCAGTACTTC
few	TRBD1	TRBV4-1	TRBJ1-4	CASSQERGLGEKLFF	TGCGCCAGCAGCCAAGAGAGGGGGCTTGGTGAAAAACTGTTTTTT
.	.	TRBV7-2	TRBJ2-3	CASSFGTSDTQYF	TGTGCCAGCAGCTTCGGGACGTCGGATACGCAGTATTTT
.	TRBD2	TRBV20-1	TRBJ2-3	CSASEARGGRTDTQYF	TGCAGTGCTAGTGAGGCGCGGGGGGGCAGGACAGATACGCAGTATTTT
.	TRBD2	TRBV2	TRBJ2-1	CASRGTSGAYNEQFF	TGTGCCAGCAGGGGGACTAGCGGGGCCTACAATGAGCAGTTCTTC
.	.	TRBV4-2	TRBJ1-1	CASSHDNTEAFF	TGTGCCAGCAGCCACGATAACACTGAAGCTTTCTTT